Below, one T cell receptor beta chain is given with its context. Reverse transcription of about 0.45 to 1 ug RNA used random hexamers. An immunoSEQ multiplex PCR amplified TCR beta CDR3 over 54 Vbeta and 13 Jbeta. TCRdb redid the calling of the immunoSEQ multiplex PCR reads with MiXCR, one entry per CDR3 protein. The sample includes approximately 53,000 distinct CDR3 sequences, 93% of them seen just once. This CDR3 has 16 residues. Looked up from germline, CDR1 is SGHVS and CDR2 is FQNEAQ. V lost 2 bases, J lost 3 bases, and 17 bases lay in between. Sequencing of TCR beta was performed on blood CD8+ and CD4+ T cells. Negative magnetic isolation gave CD8+ and CD4+ cells; FACS enriched CD8+ TEMRA. The sample comes from a study of CD8 T cells in Susac syndrome.

The sample was CD8+ T cells from PBMCs. V is TRBV7-8 and J is TRBJ2-7; no definite D call. The sequence derives from a human donor with multiple sclerosis. CDR3 amino acids: CASSLISRTNYYEQYF. In DNA form, the CDR3 reads TGTGCCAGCAGCTTAATCTCCCGAACGAATTACTACGAGCAGTACTTC.